The following is a TCR beta chain sequence with its context. This entry is derived from a study of blood T cells in healthy people across ages. Russia was home to the donors, healthy Caucasian individuals aged about 6 to 90. Each sample had at least 6.5 million PBMCs isolated. The authors ran a second PCR of about 6 to 12 cycles using a sample-barcoded 5' primer and a J-beta primer mix. A template-switch adaptor that had 12 random nucleotides put a tag on each cDNA molecule. TCRdb fed the 5' RACE reads into MiXCR, producing one record per CDR3 protein. The sample records more than 800,000 distinct CDR3 sequences, 29% being singletons. V dropped 3 bases and J dropped 3; count of bases not matched to a gene: 4. The CDR3 sequence is 16 residues long. Per germline, CDR1 KGHSH and CDR2 LQKENI.

This receptor was identified in a woman aged 80 or older in good health. The chain uses TRBV18 and TRBJ2-3, with 12 nucleotides matching TRBD2. Material: blood. DNA of the CDR3: TGTGCCAGCTCACCGATGACTAGCGGGGGAACAGATACGCAGTATTTT. Protein: CASSPMTSGGTDTQYF.